This is a list of T cell receptor beta chains from one sample in a study of cytomegalovirus exposure and HLA in healthy donors. Using immunoSEQ multiplex PCR, the repertoire was profiled, and TCRdb retains in-frame clones only, with some absent. The profile shows about 180,000 clones, around 81% of them singletons. Sequenced material: PBMCs. The receptors were sampled from a woman aged 25-40 years in good health and CMV-seronegative. CDR3s include the opening cysteine and the closing phenylalanine or tryptophan. D genes are given only for firm matches. Only some rows state a clone size, as once, few, many or a class for expanded clones.

V gene	D gene	J gene	clone size	CDR3 protein	CDR3 DNA
TRBV28	.	TRBJ2-4	.	CASSLWSRGIAKNSQYF	TGTGCCAGCAGTTTATGGTCTAGGGGGATAGCCAAAAACAGTCAGTACTTC
TRBV27	.	TRBJ2-7	.	CASPKKLAYEQYF	TGTGCCAGCCCCAAGAAACTAGCCTACGAGCAGTACTTC
TRBV21-1	.	TRBJ2-4	few	CASTPQVGVTKNIQYF	TGTGCCAGCACCCCCCAAGTAGGGGTGACCAAAAACATTCAGTACTTC
TRBV9	TRBD1	TRBJ2-1	.	CASSVGTVSYNEQFF	TGTGCCAGCAGCGTGGGGACAGTATCCTACAATGAGCAGTTCTTC
TRBV5-1	.	TRBJ2-7	.	CASSLDSLLYEQYF	TGCGCCAGCAGCTTGGACTCCCTGCTCTACGAGCAGTACTTC
TRBV18	.	TRBJ2-3	.	CASSPTTGAGSTDTQYF	TGTGCCAGCTCACCTACCACAGGGGCGGGAAGTACAGATACGCAGTATTTT
TRBV11-3	.	TRBJ2-1	.	CASSLGPGLGNEQFF	TGTGCCAGCAGCTTAGGCCCGGGTCTCGGCAATGAGCAGTTCTTC
TRBV7-6	.	TRBJ2-7	.	CASSSRTDAYEQYF	TGTGCCAGCAGCTCCCGGACAGACGCCTACGAGCAGTACTTC
TRBV18	.	TRBJ1-4	.	CASSLTVATNEKLFF	TGTGCCAGCTCACTCACGGTTGCAACTAATGAAAAACTGTTTTTT
TRBV28	TRBD2	TRBJ2-1	.	CASSLQRGSYNEQFF	TGTGCCAGCAGTTTGCAGCGGGGCTCCTACAATGAGCAGTTCTTC
TRBV11-3	.	TRBJ2-7	.	CASSLDSTVFPSYEQYF	TGTGCCAGCAGCTTAGACTCGACAGTTTTCCCCTCCTACGAGCAGTACTTC
TRBV7-2	.	TRBJ2-7	.	CASSLAAGLLQYEQYF	TGTGCCAGCAGCTTAGCGGCGGGATTGCTACAATACGAGCAGTACTTC
TRBV4-1	.	TRBJ2-2	few	CASSLGLNTGELFF	TGCGCCAGCAGCCTAGGACTTAACACCGGGGAGCTGTTTTTT
TRBV27	TRBD1	TRBJ1-1	.	CASSLSSGGNTEAFF	TGTGCCAGCAGTTTATCGTCAGGGGGGAACACTGAAGCTTTCTTT
TRBV7-2	.	TRBJ2-3	.	CASSLASDTQYF	TGTGCCAGCAGCTTAGCGTCGGATACGCAGTATTTT
TRBV23-1	.	TRBJ1-3	.	CASSQEVSSGNTIYF	TGCGCCAGCAGTCAAGAGGTCAGCTCTGGAAACACCATATATTTT
TRBV7-9	TRBD2	TRBJ2-1	.	CASSSSLGTSVYNEQFF	TGTGCCAGCAGCTCCAGCCTCGGGACTAGCGTGTACAATGAGCAGTTCTTC
TRBV6-1	.	TRBJ1-5	.	CASSEAKTSYSNQPQHF	TGTGCCAGCAGTGAAGCGAAGACATCATATAGCAATCAGCCCCAGCATTTT
TRBV28	.	TRBJ1-1	few	CASRIAGRGTEAFF	TGTGCCAGCCGTATTGCAGGGCGTGGGACTGAAGCTTTCTTT
TRBV5-5	.	TRBJ2-7	.	CASRTSGQSSYEQYF	TGTGCCAGCAGAACCAGCGGGCAAAGCTCCTACGAGCAGTACTTC
TRBV12-2	.	TRBJ2-3	.	CASRLGTSGGARVGTDTQYF	TGTGCAAGTCGCTTAGGGACTAGCGGGGGGGCTCGAGTCGGCACAGATACGCAGTATTTT
TRBV5-1	.	TRBJ1-2	.	CASSLEGADGYTF	TGCGCCAGCAGCTTGGAAGGGGCGGATGGCTACACCTTC
TRBV10-3	.	TRBJ1-6	once	CAISDRVIVGNSPLHF	TGTGCCATCAGTGACAGGGTAATAGTGGGTAATTCACCCCTCCACTTT
TRBV2	TRBD2	TRBJ2-2	.	CGTSGGADANTGELFF	TGTGGCACTAGCGGGGGGGCCGACGCGAACACCGGGGAGCTGTTTTTT
TRBV6-5	TRBD1	TRBJ1-2	.	CASSYGQGEGYTF	TGTGCCAGCAGTTACGGGCAGGGGGAGGGCTACACCTTC
TRBV6-5	.	TRBJ1-6	once	CASSYSNGSPLHF	TGTGCCAGCAGTTACTCGAACGGTTCACCCCTCCACTTT
TRBV6-4	TRBD1	TRBJ1-6	.	CASSEGQVTPLHF	TGTGCCAGCAGTGAGGGACAGGTGACACCCCTCCACTTT
TRBV11-2	.	TRBJ1-2	.	CASSLVSDSYYGYTF	TGTGCCAGCAGCTTAGTATCGGACAGTTACTATGGCTACACCTTC
TRBV5-4	TRBD1	TRBJ1-6	.	CASSLAARTGGYSPLHF	TGTGCCAGCAGCTTGGCCGCGAGGACAGGGGGTTATTCACCCCTCCACTTT
TRBV28	.	TRBJ1-5	few	CASRTGVSNQPQHF	TGTGCCAGTCGTACAGGTGTAAGCAATCAGCCCCAGCATTTT
TRBV19	.	TRBJ2-3	.	CASTSRDTQYF	TGTGCCAGCACTAGCAGGGATACGCAGTATTTT
TRBV11-3	TRBD2	TRBJ2-7	once	CASSLAAGGRYEQYF	TGTGCCAGCAGCTTAGCGGCGGGGGGCCGGTACGAGCAGTACTTC
TRBV7-2	.	TRBJ2-7	few	CASSFYNEQYF	TGTGCCAGCAGTTTCTATAACGAGCAGTACTTC
TRBV28	TRBD1	TRBJ2-5	.	CASSEGGGLETQYF	TGTGCCAGCAGCGAAGGGGGCGGCCTAGAGACCCAGTACTTC
TRBV9	TRBD1	TRBJ1-4	.	CASSGQGETNEKLFF	TGTGCCAGCAGTGGACAGGGGGAGACTAATGAAAAACTGTTTTTT
TRBV18	TRBD2	TRBJ2-3	.	CASSPLVTSGGGTDTQYF	TGTGCCAGCTCACCACTAGTGACTAGCGGGGGGGGCACAGATACGCAGTATTTT
TRBV7-8	.	TRBJ2-3	.	CASSARRGITDTQYF	TGTGCCAGCAGCGCACGTAGGGGTATTACAGATACGCAGTATTTT
TRBV18	.	TRBJ1-5	.	CASSPRAVLGPQHF	TGTGCCAGCTCACCCAGGGCAGTGCTCGGGCCCCAGCATTTT
TRBV29-1	TRBD1	TRBJ1-2	.	CSVTGTGTYGYTF	TGCAGCGTCACGGGGACAGGCACCTATGGCTACACCTTC
TRBV7-8	TRBD2	TRBJ2-1	.	CASSSREGNNEQFF	TGTGCCAGCAGCTCGCGGGAGGGGAACAATGAGCAGTTCTTC
TRBV5-1	.	TRBJ2-1	.	CASSLGPGRGNEQFF	TGCGCCAGCAGCTTGGGACCAGGGAGGGGGAATGAGCAGTTCTTC
TRBV28	TRBD1	TRBJ2-7	.	CASSSGYGTGGRYEQYF	TGTGCCAGCAGTTCTGGCTACGGGACAGGAGGCCGCTACGAGCAGTACTTC